Listed below are T cell receptor beta chains from one sample, sequenced in a study of control samples from healthy donors and cancer patients. Using immunoSEQ multiplex PCR, the repertoire was profiled, and TCRdb retains in-frame clones only, with some absent. The sample yields 75,000 to 95,000 clones, 85% to 90% seen once. The sample taken for sequencing was PBMCs. The receptors shown here come from a woman in her fifties or sixties with colorectal cancer. Both conserved end residues are part of each CDR3. D genes are given only for firm matches. Size tells how often a clone was seen (once, few, many) or the class of an expanded clone, and some rows leave it out.

V gene	CDR3 length	D gene	clone size	J gene	CDR3 DNA	CDR3 protein
TRBV7-3	13	-	-	TRBJ1-1	TGTGCCAGCAGCTTAGTCCAGGGTACTGAAGCTTTCTTT	CASSLVQGTEAFF
TRBV29-1	13	-	medium-sized	TRBJ1-4	TGCAGCGTTGGGTATCTGACTAATGAAAAACTGTTTTTT	CSVGYLTNEKLFF
TRBV12-3/TRBV12-4	12	-	once	TRBJ1-2	TGTGCCAGCAGCACTCGGAACTATGGCTACACCTTC	CASSTRNYGYTF
TRBV6-2/TRBV6-3	15	TRBD2	few	TRBJ2-3	TGTGCCAGCAGTACTCGGGGGGGCAGATCAGATACGCAGTATTTT	CASSTRGGRSDTQYF
TRBV28	16	TRBD1	-	TRBJ1-5	TGTGCCAGCAGTTCTGGTACAGGGGGCGGGTATCAGCCCCAGCATTTT	CASSSGTGGGYQPQHF
TRBV10-1	17	-	-	TRBJ2-1	TGCGCCAGCAGTGAGGCTCGAGGCGGGGAGACATACAATGAGCAGTTCTTC	CASSEARGGETYNEQFF
TRBV6-2/TRBV6-3	16	-	-	TRBJ1-1	TGTGCCAGCAGCGATTCCCGGGGGACCAGAGGCACTGAAGCTTTCTTT	CASSDSRGTRGTEAFF
TRBV4-3	12	-	-	TRBJ1-1	TGCGCCAGCAGGGGGTGGAACACTGAAGCTTTCTTT	CASRGWNTEAFF
TRBV7-2	15	-	-	TRBJ1-3	TGTGCCAGCAGCTCGACAGGAAACTCTGGAAACACCATATATTTT	CASSSTGNSGNTIYF
TRBV19	15	-	-	TRBJ1-1	TGTGCCAGTAGTATAGGGTCAGATCCGAACACTGAAGCTTTCTTT	CASSIGSDPNTEAFF
TRBV12-3/TRBV12-4	13	-	-	TRBJ2-5	TGTGCCAGCAGTAAAGGAGTAGGGGAGACCCAGTACTTC	CASSKGVGETQYF
TRBV21-1	19	-	-	TRBJ1-5	TGTGCCAGCAGCAAAGGGGCCGGTATGGGACACCTTAGCAATCAGCCCCAGCATTTT	CASSKGAGMGHLSNQPQHF
TRBV7-2	17	-	-	TRBJ2-2	TGTGCCAGCAGCTTTGGTTTGGCAGTAAAGAACACCGGGGAGCTGTTTTTT	CASSFGLAVKNTGELFF
TRBV7-2	16	-	once	TRBJ2-3	TGTGCCAGCAGCCACCTATCGGGGGCGGGCACAGATACGCAGTATTTT	CASSHLSGAGTDTQYF
TRBV12-5	13	TRBD1	-	TRBJ1-2	TGTGCTAGTGGTATAGGGACAGAGTATGGCTACACCTTC	CASGIGTEYGYTF
TRBV6-4	13	TRBD1	-	TRBJ1-2	TGTGCCAGCAGAGAGGAGGGGGCGAGCGGCTACACCTTC	CASREEGASGYTF
TRBV9	20	-	-	TRBJ2-6	TGTGCCAGCAGCGTAGCTACAGGGACCCCGTCCCTCTCTGGGGCCAACGTCCTGACTTTC	CASSVATGTPSLSGANVLTF
TRBV7-2	14	-	-	TRBJ1-1	TGTGCCAGCAGCTTACAAGGGGGGCCCACTGAAGCTTTCTTT	CASSLQGGPTEAFF
TRBV2	15	TRBD1	-	TRBJ1-5	TGTGCCAGCCGGGCAGGGGGGGACAGAGGGCAGCCCCAGCATTTT	CASRAGGDRGQPQHF
TRBV6-6	16	-	-	TRBJ1-4	TGTGCCAGCAGTTACGCAGGGGCCGCAACTAATGAAAAACTGTTTTTT	CASSYAGAATNEKLFF
TRBV6-2/TRBV6-3	15	-	-	TRBJ1-6	TGTGCCAGCAGCACTACAGGGTCCTGGGATTCGACCCTCCACTTT	CASSTTGSWDSTLHF
TRBV2	15	-	-	TRBJ2-3	TGTGCCAGCAGGGGGGTCGGGGGGCACACAGATACGCAGTATTTT	CASRGVGGHTDTQYF
TRBV5-1	14	TRBD1	-	TRBJ2-5	TGCGCCAGCAGCTCGACAGGGATAGGGGAGACCCAGTACTTC	CASSSTGIGETQYF